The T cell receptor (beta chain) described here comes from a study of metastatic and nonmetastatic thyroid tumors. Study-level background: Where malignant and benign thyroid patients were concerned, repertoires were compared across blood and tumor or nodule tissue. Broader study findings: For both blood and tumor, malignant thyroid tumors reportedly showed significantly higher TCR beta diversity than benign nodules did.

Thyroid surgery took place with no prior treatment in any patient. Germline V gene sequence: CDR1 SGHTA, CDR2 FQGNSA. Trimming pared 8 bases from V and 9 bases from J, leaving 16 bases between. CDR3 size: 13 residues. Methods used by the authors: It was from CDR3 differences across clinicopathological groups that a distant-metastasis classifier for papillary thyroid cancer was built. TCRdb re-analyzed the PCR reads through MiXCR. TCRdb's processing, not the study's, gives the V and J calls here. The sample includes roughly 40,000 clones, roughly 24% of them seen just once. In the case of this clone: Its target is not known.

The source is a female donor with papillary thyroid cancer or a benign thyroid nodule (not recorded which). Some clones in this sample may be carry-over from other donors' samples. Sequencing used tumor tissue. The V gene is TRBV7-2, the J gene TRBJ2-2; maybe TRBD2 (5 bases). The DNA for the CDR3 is TGTGCCAGCTCAGACTATTCGGCCTGGGAGCTGTTTTTT. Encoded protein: CASSDYSAWELFF.